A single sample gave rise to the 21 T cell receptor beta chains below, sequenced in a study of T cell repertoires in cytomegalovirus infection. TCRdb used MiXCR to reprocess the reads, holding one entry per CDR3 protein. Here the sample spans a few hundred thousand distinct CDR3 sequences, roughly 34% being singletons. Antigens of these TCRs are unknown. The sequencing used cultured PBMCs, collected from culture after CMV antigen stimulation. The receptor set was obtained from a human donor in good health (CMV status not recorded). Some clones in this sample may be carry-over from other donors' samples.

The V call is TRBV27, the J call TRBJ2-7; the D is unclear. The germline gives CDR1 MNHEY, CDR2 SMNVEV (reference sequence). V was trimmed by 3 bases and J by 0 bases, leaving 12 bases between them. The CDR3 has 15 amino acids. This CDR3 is CASSFGPGSSYEQYF. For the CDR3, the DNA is TGTGCCAGCAGTTTCGGGCCAGGAAGCTCCTACGAGCAGTACTTC.

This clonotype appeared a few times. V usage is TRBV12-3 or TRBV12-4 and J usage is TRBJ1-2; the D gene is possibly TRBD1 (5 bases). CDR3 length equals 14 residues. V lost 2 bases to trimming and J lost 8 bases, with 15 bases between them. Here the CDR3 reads CASSLKAGDLGYTF. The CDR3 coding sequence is TGTGCCAGCAGTTTAAAGGCGGGGGACTTAGGCTACACCTTC.

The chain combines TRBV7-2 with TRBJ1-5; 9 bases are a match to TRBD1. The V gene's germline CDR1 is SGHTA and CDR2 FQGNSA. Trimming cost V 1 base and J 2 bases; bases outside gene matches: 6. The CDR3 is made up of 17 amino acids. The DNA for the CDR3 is TGTGCCAGCAGCTTAGGTACCGGGACAGGGCGCAATCAGCCCCAGCATTTT. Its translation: CASSLGTGTGRNQPQHF. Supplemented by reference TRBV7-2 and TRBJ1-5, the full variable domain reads GAGVSQSPSNKVTEKGKDVELRCDPISGHTALYWYRQSLGQGLEFLIYFQGNSAPDKSGLPSDRFSAERTGGSVSTLTIQRTQQEDSAVYLCASSLGTGTGRNQPQHFGDGTRLSIL.

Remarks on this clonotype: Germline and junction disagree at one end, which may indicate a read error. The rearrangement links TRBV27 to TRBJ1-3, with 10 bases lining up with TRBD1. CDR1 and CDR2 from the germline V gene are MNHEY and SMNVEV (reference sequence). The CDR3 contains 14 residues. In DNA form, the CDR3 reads TGTGCCAACAGAACCGGGACAGGGGCAAACCCCATATATTTT. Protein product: CANRTGTGANPIYF.

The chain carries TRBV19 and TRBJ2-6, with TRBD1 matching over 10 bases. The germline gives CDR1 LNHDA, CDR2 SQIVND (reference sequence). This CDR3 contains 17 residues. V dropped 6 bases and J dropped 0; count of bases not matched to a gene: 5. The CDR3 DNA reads TGTGCCAGTAGCCTCCGGGACAGGGGCTCTGGGGCCAACGTCCTGACTTTC. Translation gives CASSLRDRGSGANVLTF.

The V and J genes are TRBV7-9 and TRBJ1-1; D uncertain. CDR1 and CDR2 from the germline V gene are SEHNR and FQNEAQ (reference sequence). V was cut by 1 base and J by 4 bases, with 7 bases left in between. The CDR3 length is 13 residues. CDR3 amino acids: CASSLEEFTEAFF. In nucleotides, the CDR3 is TGTGCCAGCAGCTTAGAGGAATTCACTGAAGCTTTCTTT.

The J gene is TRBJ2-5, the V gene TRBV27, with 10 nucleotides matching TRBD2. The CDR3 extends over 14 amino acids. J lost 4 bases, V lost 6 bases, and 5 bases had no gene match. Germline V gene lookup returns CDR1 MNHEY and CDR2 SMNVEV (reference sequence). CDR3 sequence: CASSLAGVIETQYF. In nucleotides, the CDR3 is TGTGCCAGCAGCCTAGCGGGAGTGATAGAGACCCAGTACTTC.

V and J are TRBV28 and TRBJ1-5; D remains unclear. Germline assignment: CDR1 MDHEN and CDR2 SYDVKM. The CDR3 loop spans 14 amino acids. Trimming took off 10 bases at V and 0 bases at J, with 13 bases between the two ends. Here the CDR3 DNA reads TGTGCCACCTTCGACGTTTATAGCAATCAGCCCCAGCATTTT. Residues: CATFDVYSNQPQHF.

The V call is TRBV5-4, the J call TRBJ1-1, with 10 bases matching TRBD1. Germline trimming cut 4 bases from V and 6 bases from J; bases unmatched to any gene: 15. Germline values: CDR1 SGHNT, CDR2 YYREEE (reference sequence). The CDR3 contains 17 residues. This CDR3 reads CASSLPPGQGMSPEAFF. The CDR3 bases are TGTGCCAGCAGCCTTCCCCCGGGACAGGGGATGAGCCCTGAAGCTTTCTTT.

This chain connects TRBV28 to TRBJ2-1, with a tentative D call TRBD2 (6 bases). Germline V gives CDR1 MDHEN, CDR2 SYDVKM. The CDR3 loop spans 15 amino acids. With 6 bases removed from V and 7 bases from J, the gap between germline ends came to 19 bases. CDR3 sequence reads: CASSLGGAGRNEQFF. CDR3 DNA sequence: TGTGCCAGCAGCCTAGGTGGTGCGGGGAGAAATGAGCAGTTCTTC.

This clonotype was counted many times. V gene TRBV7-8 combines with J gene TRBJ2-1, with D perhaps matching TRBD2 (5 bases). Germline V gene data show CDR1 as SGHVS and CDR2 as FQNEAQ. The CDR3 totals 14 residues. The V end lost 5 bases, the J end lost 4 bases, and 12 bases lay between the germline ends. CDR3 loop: CASSPETGYNEQFF. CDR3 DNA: TGTGCCAGCAGCCCCGAGACGGGGTACAATGAGCAGTTCTTC.

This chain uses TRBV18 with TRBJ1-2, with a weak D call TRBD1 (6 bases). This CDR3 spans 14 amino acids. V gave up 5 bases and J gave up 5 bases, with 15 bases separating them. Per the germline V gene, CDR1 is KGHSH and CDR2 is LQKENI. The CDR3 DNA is TGTGCCAGCTCATCGAGACAGGAAGCTTATGGCTACACCTTC. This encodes CASSSRQEAYGYTF. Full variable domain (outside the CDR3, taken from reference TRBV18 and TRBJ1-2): NAGVMQNPRHLVRRRGQEARLRCSPMKGHSHVYWYRQLPEEGLKFMVYLQKENIIDESGMPKERFSAEFPKEGPSILRIQQVVRGDSAAYFCASSSRQEAYGYTFGSGTRLTVV.

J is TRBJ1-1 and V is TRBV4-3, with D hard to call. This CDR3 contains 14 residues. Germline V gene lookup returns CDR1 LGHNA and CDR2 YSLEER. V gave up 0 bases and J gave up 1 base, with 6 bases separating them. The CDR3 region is CASSQDRSNTEAFF. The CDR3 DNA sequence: TGCGCCAGCAGCCAAGATCGATCGAACACTGAAGCTTTCTTT.

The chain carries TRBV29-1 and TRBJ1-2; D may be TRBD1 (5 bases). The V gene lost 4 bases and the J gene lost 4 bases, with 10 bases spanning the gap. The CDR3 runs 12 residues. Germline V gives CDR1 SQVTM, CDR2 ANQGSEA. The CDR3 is CSVVQQAYGYTF. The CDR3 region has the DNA TGCAGCGTTGTTCAACAGGCCTATGGCTACACCTTC.

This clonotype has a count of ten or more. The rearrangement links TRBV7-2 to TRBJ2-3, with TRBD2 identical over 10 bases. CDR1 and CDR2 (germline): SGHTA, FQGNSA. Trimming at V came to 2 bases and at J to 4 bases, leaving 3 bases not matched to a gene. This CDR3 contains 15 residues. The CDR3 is CASSLRAGGPDTQYF. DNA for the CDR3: TGTGCCAGCAGCTTACGAGCGGGAGGGCCAGATACGCAGTATTTT.

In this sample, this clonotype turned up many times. The CDR3 protein is CASSLRPGTGFGAGELFF. The CDR3 DNA reads TGTGCCAGCAGCCTCCGTCCCGGGACAGGGTTCGGTGCCGGGGAGCTGTTTTTT. The chain joins TRBV11-1 to TRBJ2-2; 9 bases line up with TRBD1. Germline V gene data show CDR1 as SGHAT and CDR2 as FQDESV (reference sequence). V was pared by 5 bases and J by 6 bases, with 16 bases of the junction left unmatched. CDR3 size: 18 residues.

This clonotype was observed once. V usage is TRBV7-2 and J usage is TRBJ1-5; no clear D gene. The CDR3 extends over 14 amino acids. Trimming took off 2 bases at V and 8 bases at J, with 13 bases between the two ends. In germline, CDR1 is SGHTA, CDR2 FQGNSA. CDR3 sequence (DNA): TGTGCCAGCAGCTTAAACGAGGGTAAGGAGCCCCAGCATTTT. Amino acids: CASSLNEGKEPQHF.

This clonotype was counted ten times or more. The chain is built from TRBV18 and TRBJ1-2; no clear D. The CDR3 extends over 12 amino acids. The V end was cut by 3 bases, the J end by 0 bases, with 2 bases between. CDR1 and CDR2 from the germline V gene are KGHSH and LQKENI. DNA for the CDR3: TGTGCCAGCTCACCGTCTAACTATGGCTACACCTTC. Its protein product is CASSPSNYGYTF. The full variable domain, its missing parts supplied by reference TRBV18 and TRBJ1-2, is NAGVMQNPRHLVRRRGQEARLRCSPMKGHSHVYWYRQLPEEGLKFMVYLQKENIIDESGMPKERFSAEFPKEGPSILRIQQVVRGDSAAYFCASSPSNYGYTFGSGTRLTVV.

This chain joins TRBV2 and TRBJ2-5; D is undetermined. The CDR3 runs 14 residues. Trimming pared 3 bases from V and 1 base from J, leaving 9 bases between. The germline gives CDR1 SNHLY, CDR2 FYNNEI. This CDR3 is CASSELSAQETQYF. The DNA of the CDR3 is TGTGCCAGCAGTGAGTTATCCGCCCAAGAGACCCAGTACTTC. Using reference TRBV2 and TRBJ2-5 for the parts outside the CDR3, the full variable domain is EPEVTQTPSHQVTQMGQEVILRCVPISNHLYFYWYRQILGQKVEFLVSFYNNEISEKSEIFDDQFSVERPDGSNFTLKIRSTKLEDSAMYFCASSELSAQETQYFGPGTRLLVL.

As DNA, the CDR3 is TGTGCCAGCAGCCCTCAGGACAGGGGAGATCAGCCCCAGCATTTT. It codes for CASSPQDRGDQPQHF. The V gene is TRBV4-2, the J gene TRBJ1-5, with TRBD1 matching 9 bases. This CDR3 is built from 15 residues. The V and J ends lost 4 bases and 5 bases, in that order; junction bases with no gene match: 6. Germline V lookup: CDR1 LGHNA, CDR2 YNFKEQ.

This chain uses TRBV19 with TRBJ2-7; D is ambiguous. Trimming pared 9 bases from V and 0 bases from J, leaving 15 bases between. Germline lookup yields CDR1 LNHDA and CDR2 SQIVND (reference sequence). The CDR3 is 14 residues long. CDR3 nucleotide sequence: TGTGCCAGCGCGTGGGCGGAGACCTCCTACGAGCAGTACTTC. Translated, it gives CASAWAETSYEQYF.